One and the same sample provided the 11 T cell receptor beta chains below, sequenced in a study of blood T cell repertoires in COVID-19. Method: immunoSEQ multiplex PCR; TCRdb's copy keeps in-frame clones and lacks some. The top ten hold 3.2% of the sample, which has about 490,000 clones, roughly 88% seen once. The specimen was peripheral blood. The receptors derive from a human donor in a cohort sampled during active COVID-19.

The chain's CDR3 is CASSLRGQGSNQPQHF. CDR3 sequence (DNA): TGTGCCAGCAGTTTAAGGGGACAGGGGAGCAATCAGCCCCAGCATTTT. The genes are TRBV27 and TRBJ1-5, with 10 bases fitting TRBD1. V was clipped by 2 bases and J by 1 base; unmatched bases: 2. In germline, CDR1 is MNHEY, CDR2 SMNVEV (reference sequence). CDR3 size: 16 residues.

The chain's CDR3 is CASSFPDLTGTYGYTF. In DNA, the CDR3 is TGTGCCAGCAGTTTCCCCGACTTGACAGGGACTTATGGCTACACCTTC. The rearrangement joins TRBV28 to TRBJ1-2, with 7 bases lining up with TRBD1. CDR1 MDHEN and CDR2 SYDVKM come from the germline V gene. The CDR3 covers 16 residues. The V and J ends lost 3 bases and 5 bases, in that order; junction bases with no gene match: 12.

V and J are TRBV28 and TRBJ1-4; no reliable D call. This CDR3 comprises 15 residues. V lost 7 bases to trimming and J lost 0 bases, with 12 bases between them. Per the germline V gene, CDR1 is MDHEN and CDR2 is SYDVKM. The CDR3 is CASTPPGATNEKLFF. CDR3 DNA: TGTGCCAGCACCCCTCCTGGAGCAACTAATGAAAAACTGTTTTTT.

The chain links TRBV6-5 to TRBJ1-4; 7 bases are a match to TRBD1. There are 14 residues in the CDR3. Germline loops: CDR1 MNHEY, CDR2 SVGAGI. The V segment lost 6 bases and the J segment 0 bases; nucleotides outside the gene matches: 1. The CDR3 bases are TGTGCCAGCAGGGGGACAGCAACTAATGAAAAACTGTTTTTT. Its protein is CASRGTATNEKLFF.

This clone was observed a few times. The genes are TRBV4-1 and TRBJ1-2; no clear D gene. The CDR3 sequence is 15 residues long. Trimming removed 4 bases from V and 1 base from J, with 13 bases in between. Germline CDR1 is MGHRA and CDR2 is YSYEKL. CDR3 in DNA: TGCGCCAGCAGCCGGTACGAGGGATTTAACTATGGCTACACCTTC. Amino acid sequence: CASSRYEGFNYGYTF.

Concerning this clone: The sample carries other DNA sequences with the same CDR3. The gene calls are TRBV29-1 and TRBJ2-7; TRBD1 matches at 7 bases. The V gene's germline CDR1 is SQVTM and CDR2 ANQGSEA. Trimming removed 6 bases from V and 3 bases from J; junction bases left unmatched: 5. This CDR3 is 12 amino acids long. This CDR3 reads CSVGTVSYEQYF. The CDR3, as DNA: TGCAGCGTCGGGACAGTGAGCTACGAGCAGTACTTC.

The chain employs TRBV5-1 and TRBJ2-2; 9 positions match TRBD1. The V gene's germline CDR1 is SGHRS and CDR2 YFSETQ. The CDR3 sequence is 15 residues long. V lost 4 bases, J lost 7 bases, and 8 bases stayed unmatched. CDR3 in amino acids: CASSLDRGTSGELFF. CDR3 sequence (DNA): TGCGCCAGCAGCCTGGACAGGGGAACTAGCGGGGAGCTGTTTTTT.

Written as DNA, the CDR3 is TGTGCTAGTGGTTTGACCACAGGGGCCCTAAGGAGCTCCTATAATTCACCCCTCCACTTT. This translates into CASGLTTGALRSSYNSPLHF. J is TRBJ1-6 and V is TRBV12-5; 7 bases align to TRBD1. V lost 2 bases to trimming and J lost 0 bases; unmatched junction nucleotides: 13. Germline values: CDR1 LGHNT, CDR2 FRNRAP. CDR3 length equals 20 residues.

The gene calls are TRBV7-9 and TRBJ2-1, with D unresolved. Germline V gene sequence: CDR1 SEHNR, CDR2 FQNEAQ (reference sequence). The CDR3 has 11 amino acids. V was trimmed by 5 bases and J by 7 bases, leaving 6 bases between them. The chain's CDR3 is CASSLLNEQFF. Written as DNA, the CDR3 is TGTGCCAGCAGCCTCCTTAATGAGCAGTTCTTC.

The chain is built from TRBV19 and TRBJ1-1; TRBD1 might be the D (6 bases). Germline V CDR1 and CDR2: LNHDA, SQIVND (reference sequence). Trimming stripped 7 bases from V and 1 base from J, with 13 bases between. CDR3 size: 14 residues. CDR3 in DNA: TGTGCCAGTAAGAGGGACACCTCGAACACTGAAGCTTTCTTT. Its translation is CASKRDTSNTEAFF.

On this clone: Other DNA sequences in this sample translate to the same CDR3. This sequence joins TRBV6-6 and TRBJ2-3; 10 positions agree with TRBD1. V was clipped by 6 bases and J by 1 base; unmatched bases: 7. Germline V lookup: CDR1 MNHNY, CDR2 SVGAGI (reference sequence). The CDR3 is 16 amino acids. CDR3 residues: CASRPTGTGGTDTQYF. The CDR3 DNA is TGTGCCAGCAGACCAACCGGGACAGGGGGCACAGATACGCAGTATTTT.